This TCR beta chain originates from a study of shared clonotypes between healthy human individuals (dated by TCRdb to 2018 to 2021). Some background on the complete study: A couple of women and a few men aged 18 to 49 years were included in the cohort. For each donor, CD4 naive and CD4 memory were each run on three plates, CD8 naive on two plates, and CD8 memory on one plate. Blood TCR repertoires of a handful of healthy adults were deeply sequenced to estimate repertoire size and the extent of clonotype sharing between individuals. Different laboratories and diverse techniques were used to prepare libraries and sequence TCR repertoires, to increase sequencing depth and limit assay-specific biases. Per donor, leukapheresis produced somewhere between about 0.94 and 8.9 billion PBMCs. Broad study findings and their caveats: Compared with non-shared clonotypes, clonotypes shared by all four sorted-subset donors had higher generation probabilities. Sampling was restricted to blood, and TCR repertoires in tissues likely differ from the TCR repertoires found in blood. Pairwise subsampling led to the expectation that sequencing depth would affect the degree of clonotype sharing among donors. Rarefaction of sorted-subset datasets indicated incomplete sequencing despite the large sequencing depth. Estimated clonotype richness was generally larger for naive than for memory subsets. The genetic and exposure-history diversity represented was limited by the small number of donors. Sharing across a handful of donors was observed for approximately 4.6% of naive CD4, less than 4% of naive CD8, 2% to 2.5% of memory CD4, and over 0.3% of memory CD8 clonotypes.

Using the deep immunoSEQ assay, multiplex PCR amplified TCR CDR3 regions from genomic DNA. Genomic DNA extracted from each cell subset was distributed evenly over all wells of several immunoSEQ 96-well plates, and each plate served as one replicate. For sorted subsets, around 0.2 ug of genomic DNA, equivalent to tens of thousands of T cell genomes, went into each replicate PCR. Purified libraries were measured with a Qubit 3.0 fluorometer, size-checked on a Bioanalyzer 2100, and measured again with the KAPA Library Quantification kit. Every immunoSEQ 96-well plate was sequenced on a separate single-read 150-cycle Illumina NextSeq 550 flow cell. For the original study's pipeline: Because the immunoSEQ output held only junctional sequences and lacked quality scores, the filtering could not match the filtering applied to full-length reads. Sequences were annotated with PyIR, a Python wrapper for IgBLAST v1.9, using IMGT germline references to assign V/J genes and CDR3. Reads with weak V/J assignments (E-value above 1e-6), missing CDR3, stop codons, out-of-frame junctions, or ambiguous translated residues were removed. V3J clonotypes were defined as sequences sharing an identical inferred V gene, J gene, and CDR3 amino acid sequence. Percentage overlap between repertoires was calculated by dividing the number of shared unique clonotypes by the size of the smaller repertoire. RTK rarefaction, the Chao1 estimator, and Recon v2.1 estimates of unobserved clonotypes were used to assess repertoire richness. Generation probabilities were computed with OLGA for all TCRbeta clonotypes obtained by the gDNA method from a few donors. In its TCRdb copy, this immuneACCESS table keeps in-frame sequences only and misses some clones. Where compared with another copy, unresolved V genes explain less than half of these, and the others have no known cause. V and J calls and clone size are given by that table; D and trimming were obtained from the DNA. The sample profile shows a few million clones; 93% of them were found once. The top ten clones comprise about 0.37% of the sample.

Taken from the germline V gene (reference sequence), the CDR1 and CDR2 loops are LNHDA and SQIVND. Trimming removed 2 bases from V and 7 bases from J; the gene matches leave 12 bases unexplained. The CDR3 runs 16 residues from the cysteine to the phenylalanine. CDR3 DNA only is kept here, 48 bases in frame from base 1. Donors were healthy HIV-negative adults with no recently reported acute infections or vaccinations. Every donor was a Caucasian adult residing in Nashville, Tennessee, USA. CD4+ T cells were enriched by magnetic negative selection, after which naive cells were positively selected on CD45RA and the negative fraction was taken as the memory subset. Blood was collected by leukapheresis, and PBMCs were isolated by Ficoll-Histopaque density gradient centrifugation and then cryopreserved in liquid nitrogen vapor phase. Analytical flow cytometry was used to check the purity and quantity of every magnetically sorted T cell population. From each sorted fraction, genomic DNA was isolated and quantified by UV absorbance on a Nanodrop 2000c.

This clone was found once. Its antigen specificity is not known. No base qualities exist here, and no much larger clone lies one base off it. The V gene is TRBV19 and the J gene is TRBJ2-5; 8 junctional bases match TRBD1. The origin of this receptor is a man younger than 30 in good health. Some clones in this sample may be carry-over from other donors' samples. Specimen: naive CD4+ T cells from PBMCs. The cell subset or site label here, explained by the study, means: CD45RA+ positively selected. The nucleotides are TGTGCCAGTAGTATACAGGGGGCTAATAGGAAGGGGACCCAGTACTTC. The resulting protein is CASSIQGANRKGTQYF.